This T cell receptor (beta chain) was profiled in a study of response to subunit inactivated influenza vaccine. Overall study findings and caveats: Few new T cells, the authors suggested, are recruited by each seasonal influenza vaccination.

TCRdb independently ran MiXCR on the RT-PCR reads; one entry per CDR3 protein. This repertoire shows just over 300,000 distinct CDR3 sequences, around a fifth found once; its top ten account for 10% to 13%. The CDR3 covers 14 residues. Germline CDR1 and CDR2: SNHLY and FYNNEI. J lost 10 bases, V lost 2 bases, and 10 bases had no gene match. This clonotype appeared a few times. Its antigen is undetermined. The source is a man aged 50 to 69 who received an inactivated influenza vaccine. Sequencing used PBMCs from blood, obtained about 20 months after vaccination. This chain uses TRBV2 with TRBJ1-1, with 7 bases matching TRBD1. The CDR3 reads CASSELLTGYPAFF. For the CDR3, the DNA is TGTGCCAGCAGTGAACTCCTGACAGGGTATCCAGCTTTCTTT.